The clone carrying this TCR beta chain was recorded a few times. The data are from a study of blood T cell repertoires in COVID-19. For the study at large: COVID-19 samples from acute and convalescent phases originated in the United States, Italy and Spain. The analysed material was cDNA or gDNA that came from T cells, B-cell-depleted T cells, or PBMCs.

Measured with immunoSEQ multiplex PCR; TCRdb has only the in-frame clones, and not every one. Altogether about 160,000 clones are present, less than 85% being singletons, with the ten largest covering 7%. Germline CDR1 and CDR2: LGHDT and YNNKEL (reference sequence). The CDR3 length is 13 residues. Trimming removed 1 base from V and 4 bases from J, with 7 bases in between. The sample taken for sequencing was peripheral blood. V gene TRBV3-1 (or the pseudogene TRBV3-2) combines with J gene TRBJ1-1; tentative D call: TRBD1 (6 bases). This receptor was obtained from a woman in her forties with COVID-19, enrolled during active disease. CDR3: CASSQGTVTEAFF. CDR3 DNA: TGTGCCAGCAGCCAAGGGACAGTCACTGAAGCTTTCTTT.